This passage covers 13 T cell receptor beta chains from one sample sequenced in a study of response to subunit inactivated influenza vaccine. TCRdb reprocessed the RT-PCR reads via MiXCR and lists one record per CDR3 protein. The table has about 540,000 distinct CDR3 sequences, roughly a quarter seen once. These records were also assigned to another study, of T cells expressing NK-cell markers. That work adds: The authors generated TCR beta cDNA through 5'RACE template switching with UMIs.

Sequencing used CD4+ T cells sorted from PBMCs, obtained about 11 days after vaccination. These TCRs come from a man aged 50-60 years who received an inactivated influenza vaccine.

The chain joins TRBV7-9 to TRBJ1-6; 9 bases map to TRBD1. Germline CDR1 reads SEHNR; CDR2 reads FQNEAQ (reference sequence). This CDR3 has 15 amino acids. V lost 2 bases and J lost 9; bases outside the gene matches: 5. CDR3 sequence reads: CASSLSGTGSSPLHF. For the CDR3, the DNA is TGTGCCAGCAGCTTATCCGGGACAGGGAGTTCACCCCTCCACTTT.

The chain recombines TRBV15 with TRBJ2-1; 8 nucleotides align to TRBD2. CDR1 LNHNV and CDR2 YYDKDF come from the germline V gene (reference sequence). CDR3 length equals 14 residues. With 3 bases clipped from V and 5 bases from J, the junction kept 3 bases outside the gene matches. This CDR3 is CATSSPGLDNEQFF. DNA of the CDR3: TGTGCCACCAGCAGTCCGGGACTAGACAATGAGCAGTTCTTC.

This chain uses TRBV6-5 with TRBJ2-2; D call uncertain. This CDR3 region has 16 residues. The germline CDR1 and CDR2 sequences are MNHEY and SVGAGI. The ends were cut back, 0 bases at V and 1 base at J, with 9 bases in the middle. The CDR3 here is CASSYSEGMNTGELFF. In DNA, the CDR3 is TGTGCCAGCAGTTACTCCGAAGGCATGAACACCGGGGAGCTGTTTTTT.

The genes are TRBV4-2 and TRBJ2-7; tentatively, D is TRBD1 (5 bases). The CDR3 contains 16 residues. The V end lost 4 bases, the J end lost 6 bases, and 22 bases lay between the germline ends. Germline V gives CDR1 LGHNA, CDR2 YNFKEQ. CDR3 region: CASSRGSAGKIGEQYF. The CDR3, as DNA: TGTGCCAGCAGCCGCGGTTCGGCAGGGAAGATTGGCGAGCAGTACTTC.

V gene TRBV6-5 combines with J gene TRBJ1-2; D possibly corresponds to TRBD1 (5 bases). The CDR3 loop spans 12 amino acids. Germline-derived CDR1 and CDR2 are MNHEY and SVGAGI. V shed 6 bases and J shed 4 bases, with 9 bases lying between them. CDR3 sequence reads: CASRWGLYGYTF. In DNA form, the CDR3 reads TGTGCCAGCAGATGGGGACTCTATGGCTACACCTTC.

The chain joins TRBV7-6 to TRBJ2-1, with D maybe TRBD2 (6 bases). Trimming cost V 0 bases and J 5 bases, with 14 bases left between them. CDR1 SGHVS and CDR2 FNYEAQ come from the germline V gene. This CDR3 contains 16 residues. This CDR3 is CASSLAWRGRNNEQFF. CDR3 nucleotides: TGTGCCAGCAGCTTAGCATGGCGGGGAAGGAACAATGAGCAGTTCTTC. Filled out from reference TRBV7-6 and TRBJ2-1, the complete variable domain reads GAGVSQSPRYKVTKRGQDVALRCDPISGHVSLYWYRQALGQGPEFLTYFNYEAQQDKSGLPNDRFSAERPEGSISTLTIQRTEQRDSAMYRCASSLAWRGRNNEQFFGPGTRLTVL.

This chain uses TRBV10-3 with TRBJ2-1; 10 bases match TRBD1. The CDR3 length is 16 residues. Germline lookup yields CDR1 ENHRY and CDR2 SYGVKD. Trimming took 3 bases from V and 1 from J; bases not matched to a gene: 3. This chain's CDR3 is CAISDRTGGSYNEQFF. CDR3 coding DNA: TGTGCCATCAGTGACCGGACAGGGGGGTCCTACAATGAGCAGTTCTTC.

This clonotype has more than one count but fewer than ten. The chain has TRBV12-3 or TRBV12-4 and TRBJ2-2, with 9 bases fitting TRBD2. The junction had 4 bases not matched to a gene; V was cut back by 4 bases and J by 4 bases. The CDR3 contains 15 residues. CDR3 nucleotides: TGTGCCAGCAGTTCCACTAGCGGGTTCACCGGGGAGCTGTTTTTT. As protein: CASSSTSGFTGELFF.

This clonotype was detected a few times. CDR3 coding DNA: TGTGCCAGCAGCCTAGGGGTCCAGGCCGTTGGAAACACCATATATTTT. Translation: CASSLGVQAVGNTIYF. This sequence joins TRBV7-9 and TRBJ1-3, with D possibly matching TRBD1 (5 bases). The CDR3 runs to 16 residues. V was cut by 5 bases and J by 3 bases, with 17 bases left in between. The germline V gene encodes CDR1 SEHNR and CDR2 FQNEAQ (reference sequence).

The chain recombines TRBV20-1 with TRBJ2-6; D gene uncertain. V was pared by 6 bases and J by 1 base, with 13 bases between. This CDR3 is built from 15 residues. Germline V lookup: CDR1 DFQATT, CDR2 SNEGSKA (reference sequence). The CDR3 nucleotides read TGCAGTGCCCAGCCGGGTTGGTCTGGGGCCAACGTCCTGACTTTC. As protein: CSAQPGWSGANVLTF.

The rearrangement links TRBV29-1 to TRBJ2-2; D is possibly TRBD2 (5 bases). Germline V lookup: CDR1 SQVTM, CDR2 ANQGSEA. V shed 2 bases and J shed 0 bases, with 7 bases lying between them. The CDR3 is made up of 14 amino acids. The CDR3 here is CSVEREANTGELFF. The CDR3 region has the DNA TGCAGCGTTGAACGGGAAGCGAACACCGGGGAGCTGTTTTTT.

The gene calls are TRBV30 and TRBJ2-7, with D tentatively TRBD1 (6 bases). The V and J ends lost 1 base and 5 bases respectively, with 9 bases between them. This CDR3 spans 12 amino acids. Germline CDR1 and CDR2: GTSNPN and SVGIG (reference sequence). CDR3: CAWSGGRNEQYF. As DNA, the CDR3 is TGTGCCTGGAGTGGGGGGCGGAACGAGCAGTACTTC.

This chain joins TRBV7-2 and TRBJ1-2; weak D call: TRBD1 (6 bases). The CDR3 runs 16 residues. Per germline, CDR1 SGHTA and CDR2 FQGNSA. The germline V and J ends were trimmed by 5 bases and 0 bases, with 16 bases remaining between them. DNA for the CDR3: TGTGCCAGCAGCATACAGGGACGGACAACTAACTATGGCTACACCTTC. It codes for CASSIQGRTTNYGYTF.